This T cell receptor (beta chain) was sequenced for a study of cytomegalovirus exposure and HLA in healthy donors. Findings and caveats of the study: An observed cluster of highly shared sequence variants was recorded as a likely sequencing artifact. Near-uniform donor sequencing depth was presumed by presence/absence analyses. When a later analysis was performed, an Asian-associated ancestry cluster reportedly had fewer N-insertions than the roughly 630-donor mean. A later analysis found common viral pathogens apparently linked to several of the most significant clusters.

Germline V lookup: CDR1 SGHAT, CDR2 FQNNGV. The V and J ends lost 5 bases and 3 bases respectively, with 10 bases between them. This CDR3 comprises 13 residues. PCR amplification relied on 60 Vbeta primers (plus 13 Jbeta primers). Measured with immunoSEQ multiplex PCR; TCRdb has only the in-frame clones, and not every one. The table has approximately 170,000 clones, 79% seen once. About this clone itself: Its target is not known.

This receptor was identified in a woman between 18 and 29 years old in good health and CMV-seronegative. Specimen: PBMCs. V gene TRBV11-2 combines with J gene TRBJ1-1; tentative D call: TRBD1 (6 bases). The DNA for the CDR3 is TGTGCCAGCAGCGTGGCAGGGGACACTGAAGCTTTCTTT. Its translation: CASSVAGDTEAFF.